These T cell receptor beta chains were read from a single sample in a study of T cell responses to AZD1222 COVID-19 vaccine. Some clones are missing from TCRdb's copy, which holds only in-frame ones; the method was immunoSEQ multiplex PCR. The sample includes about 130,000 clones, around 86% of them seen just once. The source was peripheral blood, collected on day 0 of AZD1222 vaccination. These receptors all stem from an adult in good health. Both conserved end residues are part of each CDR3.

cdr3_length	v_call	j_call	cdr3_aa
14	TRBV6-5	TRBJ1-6	CASRQRTMINPLHF
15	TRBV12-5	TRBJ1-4	CASATPGFSNEKLFF
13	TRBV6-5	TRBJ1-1	CASSESRNTEAFF
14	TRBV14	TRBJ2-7	CASSRQGAGYEQYF
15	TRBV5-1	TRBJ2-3	CASSQGDPSTDTQYF
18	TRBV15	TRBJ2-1	CATSGGFFSSGLYNEQFF
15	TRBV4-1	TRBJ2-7	CASSQDILGTYEQYF
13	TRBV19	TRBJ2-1	CATQKWGADEQFF
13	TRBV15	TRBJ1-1	CATSREVGHEAFF
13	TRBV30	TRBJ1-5	CAWSHRERQPQHF
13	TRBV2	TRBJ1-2	CASTKQGMGGYTF
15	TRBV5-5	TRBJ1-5	CASSLDGGSNQPQHF
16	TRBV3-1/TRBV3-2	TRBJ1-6	CASSSNGLTYNSPLHF
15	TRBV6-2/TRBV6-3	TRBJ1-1	CASSPTSTGGTEAFF
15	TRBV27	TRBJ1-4	CASSSSRARGEKLFF
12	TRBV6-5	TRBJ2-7	CASSNPNYEQYF
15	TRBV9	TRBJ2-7	CASSAQDRGSYEQYF
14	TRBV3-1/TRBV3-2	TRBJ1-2	CASSQGGAVYGYTF
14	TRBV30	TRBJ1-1	CAHRRVGENTEAFF
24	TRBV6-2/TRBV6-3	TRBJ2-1	CASSHTRVRGIGTSGANSYNEQFF
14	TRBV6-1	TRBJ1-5	CASSEHSSNQPQHF
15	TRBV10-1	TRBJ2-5	CASRARGGRQETQYF
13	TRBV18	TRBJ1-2	CASQGGIAYGYTF
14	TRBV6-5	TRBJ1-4	CASRSGTAGEKLFF
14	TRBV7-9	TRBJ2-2	CASSQDSPTGELFF
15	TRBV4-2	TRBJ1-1	CASSQDGQSQLEAFF
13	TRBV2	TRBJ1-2	CASKWQPNYGYTF
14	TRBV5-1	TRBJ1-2	CASRLQTANYGYTF
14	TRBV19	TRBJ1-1	CASSIGYLNTEAFF
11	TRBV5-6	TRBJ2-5	CASSGRRYQYF
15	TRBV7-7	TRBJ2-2	CARKESRGNTGELFF
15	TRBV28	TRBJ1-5	CASSLPTGANQPQHF
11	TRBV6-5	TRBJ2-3	CASTFLDTQYF
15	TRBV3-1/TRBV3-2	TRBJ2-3	CASSPGVSVADTQYF
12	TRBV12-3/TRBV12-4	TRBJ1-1	CASSPRGSEAFF
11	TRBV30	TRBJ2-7	CAWGTGGEQYF
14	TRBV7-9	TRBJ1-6	CASSSGAGNSPLHF